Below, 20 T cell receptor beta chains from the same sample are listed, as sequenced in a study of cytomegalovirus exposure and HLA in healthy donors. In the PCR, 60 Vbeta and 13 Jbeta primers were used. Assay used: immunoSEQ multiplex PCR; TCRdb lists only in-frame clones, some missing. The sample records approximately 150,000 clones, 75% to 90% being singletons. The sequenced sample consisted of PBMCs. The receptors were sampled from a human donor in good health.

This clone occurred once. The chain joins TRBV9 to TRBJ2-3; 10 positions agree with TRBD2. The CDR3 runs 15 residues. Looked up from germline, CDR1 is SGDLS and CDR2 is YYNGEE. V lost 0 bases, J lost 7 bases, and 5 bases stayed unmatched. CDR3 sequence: CASSVAERGGYTQYF. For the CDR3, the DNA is TGTGCCAGCAGCGTAGCAGAGCGGGGGGGCTATACGCAGTATTTT.

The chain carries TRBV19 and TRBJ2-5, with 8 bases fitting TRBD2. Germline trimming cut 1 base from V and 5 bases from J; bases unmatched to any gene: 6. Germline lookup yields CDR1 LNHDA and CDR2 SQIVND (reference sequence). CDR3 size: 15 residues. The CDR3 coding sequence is TGTGCCAGTAGTATAGCTGGGACTAGGACCGAGACCCAGTACTTC. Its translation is CASSIAGTRTETQYF.

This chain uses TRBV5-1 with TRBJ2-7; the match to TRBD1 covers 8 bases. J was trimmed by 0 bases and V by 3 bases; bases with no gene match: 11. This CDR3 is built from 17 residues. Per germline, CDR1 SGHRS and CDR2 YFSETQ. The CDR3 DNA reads TGCGCCAGCAGCTATCAACTGGGACAGGATAACTCCTACGAGCAGTACTTC. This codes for CASSYQLGQDNSYEQYF.

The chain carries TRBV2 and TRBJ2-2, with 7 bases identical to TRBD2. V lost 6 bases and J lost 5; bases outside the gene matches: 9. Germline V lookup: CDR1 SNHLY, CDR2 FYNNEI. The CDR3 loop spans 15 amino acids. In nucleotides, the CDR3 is TGTGCCAGCAGAGCCGGGTCCGGGGGGACCGGGGAGCTGTTTTTT. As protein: CASRAGSGGTGELFF.

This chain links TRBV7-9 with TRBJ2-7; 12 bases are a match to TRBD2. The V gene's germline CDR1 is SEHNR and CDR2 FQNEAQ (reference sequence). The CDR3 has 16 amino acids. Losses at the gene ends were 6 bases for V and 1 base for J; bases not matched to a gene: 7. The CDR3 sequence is CASSHRTSGESYEQYF. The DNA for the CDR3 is TGTGCCAGCAGTCATCGGACTAGCGGGGAATCCTACGAGCAGTACTTC.

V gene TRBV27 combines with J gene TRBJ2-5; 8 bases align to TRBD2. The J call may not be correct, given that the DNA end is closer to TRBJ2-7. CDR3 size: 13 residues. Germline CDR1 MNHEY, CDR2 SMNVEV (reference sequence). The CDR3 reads CASSLAGGGEQYF. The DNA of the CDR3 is TGTGCCAGCAGTTTAGCGGGGGGTGGCGAGCAGTACTTC.

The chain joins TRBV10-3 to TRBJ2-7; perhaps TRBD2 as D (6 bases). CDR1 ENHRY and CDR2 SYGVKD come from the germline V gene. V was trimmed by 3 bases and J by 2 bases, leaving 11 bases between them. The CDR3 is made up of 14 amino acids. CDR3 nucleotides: TGTGCCATCAGTGATGAGGAGGGAACCTACGAGCAGTACTTC. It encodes CAISDEEGTYEQYF.

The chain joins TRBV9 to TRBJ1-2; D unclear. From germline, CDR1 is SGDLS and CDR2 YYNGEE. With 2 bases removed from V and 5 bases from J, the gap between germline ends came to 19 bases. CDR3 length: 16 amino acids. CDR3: CASSVNPGSSDYGYTF. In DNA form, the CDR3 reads TGTGCCAGCAGCGTTAACCCGGGGTCCTCCGATTATGGCTACACCTTC.

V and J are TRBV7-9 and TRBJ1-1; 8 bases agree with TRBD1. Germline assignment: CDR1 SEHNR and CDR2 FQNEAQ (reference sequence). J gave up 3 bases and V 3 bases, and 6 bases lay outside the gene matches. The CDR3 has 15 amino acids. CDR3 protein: CASSFFRGQDTEAFF. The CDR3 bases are TGTGCCAGCAGCTTTTTCAGGGGGCAGGACACTGAAGCTTTCTTT.

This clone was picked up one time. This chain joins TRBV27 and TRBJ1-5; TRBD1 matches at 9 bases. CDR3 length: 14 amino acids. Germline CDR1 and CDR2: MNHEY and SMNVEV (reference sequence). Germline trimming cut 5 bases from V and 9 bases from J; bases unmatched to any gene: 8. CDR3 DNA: TGTGCCAGCAGTACCGGGACAGGGTCCTGGCCCCAGCATTTT. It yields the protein CASSTGTGSWPQHF.

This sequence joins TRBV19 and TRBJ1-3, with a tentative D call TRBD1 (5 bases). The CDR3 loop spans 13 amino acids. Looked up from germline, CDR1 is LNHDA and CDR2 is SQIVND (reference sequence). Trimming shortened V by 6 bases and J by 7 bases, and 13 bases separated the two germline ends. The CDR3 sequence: CASRGTGGNTIYF. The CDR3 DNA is TGTGCCAGTAGAGGTACAGGAGGGAACACCATATATTTT.

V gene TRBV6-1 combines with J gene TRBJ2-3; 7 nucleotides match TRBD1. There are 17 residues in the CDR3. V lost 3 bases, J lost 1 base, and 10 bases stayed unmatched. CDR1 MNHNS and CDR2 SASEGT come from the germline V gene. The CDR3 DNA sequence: TGTGCCAGCAGTGATGCGATGACAGGGTTCGGCACAGATACGCAGTATTTT. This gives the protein CASSDAMTGFGTDTQYF.

The CDR3 nucleotides read TGTGCCAGCAGTCATCTTAGCACCTACGAGCAGTACTTC. It yields the protein CASSHLSTYEQYF. J is TRBJ2-7 and V is TRBV6-1; the D is unclear. CDR1 and CDR2 (germline): MNHNS, SASEGT. The CDR3 has 13 amino acids. Trimming took off 5 bases at V and 2 bases at J, with 10 bases between the two ends.

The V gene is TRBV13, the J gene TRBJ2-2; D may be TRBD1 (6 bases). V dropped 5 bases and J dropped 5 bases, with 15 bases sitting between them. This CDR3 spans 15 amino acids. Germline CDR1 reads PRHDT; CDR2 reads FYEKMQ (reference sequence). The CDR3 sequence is CASSHGWTETGELFF. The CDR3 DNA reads TGTGCCAGCAGCCACGGGTGGACAGAGACCGGGGAGCTGTTTTTT.

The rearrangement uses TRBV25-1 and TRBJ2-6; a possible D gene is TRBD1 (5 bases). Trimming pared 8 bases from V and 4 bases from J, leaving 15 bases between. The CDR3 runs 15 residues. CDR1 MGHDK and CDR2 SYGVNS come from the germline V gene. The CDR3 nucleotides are TGTGCCAGCCCTCCCATGACAGACGGGGCCAACGTCCTGACTTTC. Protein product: CASPPMTDGANVLTF.

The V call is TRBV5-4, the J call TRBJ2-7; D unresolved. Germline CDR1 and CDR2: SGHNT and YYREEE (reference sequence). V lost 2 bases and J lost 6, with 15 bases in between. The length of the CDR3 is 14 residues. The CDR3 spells CASSFPGPPREQYF. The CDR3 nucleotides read TGTGCCAGCAGCTTTCCGGGTCCCCCCCGCGAGCAGTACTTC.

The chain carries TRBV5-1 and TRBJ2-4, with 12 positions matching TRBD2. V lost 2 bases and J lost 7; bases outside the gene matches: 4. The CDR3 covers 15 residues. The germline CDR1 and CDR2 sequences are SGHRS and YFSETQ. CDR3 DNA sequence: TGCGCCAGCAGCTTATCTAGCGGGGGGGCGAACATTCAGTACTTC. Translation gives CASSLSSGGANIQYF. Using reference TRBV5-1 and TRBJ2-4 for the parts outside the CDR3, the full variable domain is KAGVTQTPRYLIKTRGQQVTLSCSPISGHRSVSWYQQTPGQGLQFLFEYFSETQRNKGNFPGRFSGRQFSNSRSEMNVSTLELGDSALYLCASSLSSGGANIQYFGAGTRLSVL.

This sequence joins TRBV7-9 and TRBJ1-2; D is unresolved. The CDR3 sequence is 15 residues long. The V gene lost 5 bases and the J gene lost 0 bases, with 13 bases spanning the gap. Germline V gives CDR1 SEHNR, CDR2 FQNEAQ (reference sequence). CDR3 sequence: CASSLGLIANYGYTF. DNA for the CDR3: TGTGCCAGCAGCCTAGGACTGATAGCTAACTATGGCTACACCTTC.

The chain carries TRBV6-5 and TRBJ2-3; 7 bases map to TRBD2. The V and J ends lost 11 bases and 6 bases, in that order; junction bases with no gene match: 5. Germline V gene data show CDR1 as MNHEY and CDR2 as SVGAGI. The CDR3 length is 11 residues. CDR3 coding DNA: TGTGCCGCGGGGGTGGTGGATACGCAGTATTTT. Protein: CAAGVVDTQYF.

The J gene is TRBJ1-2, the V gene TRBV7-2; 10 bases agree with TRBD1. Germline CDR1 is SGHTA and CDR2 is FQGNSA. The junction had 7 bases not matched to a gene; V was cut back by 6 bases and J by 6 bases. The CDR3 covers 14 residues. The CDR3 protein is CASRPSDRGNGYTF. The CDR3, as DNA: TGTGCCAGCAGACCCTCGGACAGGGGGAATGGCTACACCTTC.